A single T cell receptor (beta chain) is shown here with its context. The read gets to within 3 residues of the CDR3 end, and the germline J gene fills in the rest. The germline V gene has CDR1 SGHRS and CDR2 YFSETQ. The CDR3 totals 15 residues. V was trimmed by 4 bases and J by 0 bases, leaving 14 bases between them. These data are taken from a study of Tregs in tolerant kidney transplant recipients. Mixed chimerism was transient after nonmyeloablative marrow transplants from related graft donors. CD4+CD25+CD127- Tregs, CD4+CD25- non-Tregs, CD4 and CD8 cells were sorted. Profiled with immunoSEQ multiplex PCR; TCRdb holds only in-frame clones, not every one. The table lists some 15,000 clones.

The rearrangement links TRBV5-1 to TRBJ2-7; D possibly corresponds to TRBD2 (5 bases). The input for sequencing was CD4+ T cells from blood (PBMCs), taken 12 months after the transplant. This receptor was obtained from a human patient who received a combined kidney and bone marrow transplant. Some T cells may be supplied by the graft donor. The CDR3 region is CASSQVPGSSYEQYF. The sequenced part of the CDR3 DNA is TGCGCCAGCAGCCAAGTACCGGGGAGCTCCTACGAG.